The 21 T cell receptor beta chains below were found in one sample sequenced in a study of blood T cell repertoires in COVID-19. Repertoires were generated with immunoSEQ multiplex PCR, while TCRdb's copy carries only in-frame clones and drops some. This sample carries 150,000 to 200,000 clones, 80% to 90% of them seen once, and the ten largest clones take approximately 14%. Sample: PBMCs or T cells enriched from blood (not recorded which). The origin of the receptors is a man between 50 and 59 years old who had recovered from COVID-19.

The rearrangement links TRBV6-1 to TRBJ2-7, with 8 bases identical to TRBD1. J was trimmed by 3 bases and V by 7 bases; bases with no gene match: 14. This CDR3 has 16 residues. Germline V CDR1 and CDR2: MNHNS, SASEGT. The CDR3 region is CASTDYRAGGNYEQYF. CDR3 in DNA: TGTGCCAGCACTGACTACAGGGCAGGGGGCAACTACGAGCAGTACTTC.

This chain joins TRBV28 and TRBJ1-2, with 7 bases aligning to TRBD1. V shed 6 bases, J shed 3 bases, and the junction held 1 base outside the gene matches. Germline V lookup: CDR1 MDHEN, CDR2 SYDVKM. This CDR3 contains 12 residues. The CDR3 protein is CASSRGYYGYTF. The CDR3 DNA reads TGTGCCAGCAGCAGGGGGTACTATGGCTACACCTTC.

The genes are TRBV5-1 and TRBJ1-1, with no clear D. The V end was cut by 5 bases, the J end by 6 bases, with 14 bases between. Germline CDR1 and CDR2: SGHRS and YFSETQ. The CDR3 loop spans 13 amino acids. CDR3 bases: TGCGCCAGCAGTGGGCCCGAGGGCGCTGAAGCTTTCTTT. Translating it yields CASSGPEGAEAFF. The full variable domain, with the rest looked up from reference TRBV5-1 and TRBJ1-1, is KAGVTQTPRYLIKTRGQQVTLSCSPISGHRSVSWYQQTPGQGLQFLFEYFSETQRNKGNFPGRFSGRQFSNSRSEMNVSTLELGDSALYLCASSGPEGAEAFFGQGTRLTVV.

Only one count was recorded for this clone. The chain carries TRBV7-9 and TRBJ1-2; D not resolved. This CDR3 comprises 13 residues. The V and J ends lost 1 base and 6 bases respectively, with 9 bases between them. The germline gives CDR1 SEHNR, CDR2 FQNEAQ (reference sequence). The CDR3 DNA reads TGTGCCAGCAGCTTAGACAGTCCGGATGGCTACACCTTC. Amino acids: CASSLDSPDGYTF.

The genes are TRBV7-6 and TRBJ2-1; 9 bases are a match to TRBD2. V trimming: 5 bases; J trimming: 10 bases; junction bases outside the gene matches: 15. The CDR3 runs to 16 residues. Germline lookup yields CDR1 SGHVS and CDR2 FNYEAQ. The CDR3 here is CASSISGGFQRGEQFF. The CDR3 DNA sequence: TGTGCCAGCAGCATTAGCGGGGGATTCCAAAGGGGGGAGCAGTTCTTC.

The V and J genes are TRBV19 and TRBJ1-1; D ambiguous. Trimming shortened V by 7 bases and J by 1 base, and 16 bases separated the two germline ends. The CDR3 extends over 15 amino acids. Germline values: CDR1 LNHDA, CDR2 SQIVND (reference sequence). The CDR3 DNA follows: TGTGCCAGTACCAAGGGAGGGAAGGGGAACACTGAAGCTTTCTTT. This sequence encodes CASTKGGKGNTEAFF.

This chain uses TRBV14 with TRBJ2-5, with TRBD2 matching 7 bases. Germline V gives CDR1 SGHDN, CDR2 FVKESK. The V segment lost 0 bases and the J segment 6 bases; nucleotides outside the gene matches: 7. The CDR3 consists of 15 residues. The CDR3: CASSQDLGRVQTQYF. The CDR3 DNA follows: TGTGCCAGCAGCCAAGATTTAGGGAGGGTGCAGACCCAGTACTTC.

The chain couples TRBV20-1 to TRBJ2-5; tentatively, D is TRBD2 (6 bases). Germline CDR1 and CDR2: DFQATT and SNEGSKA (reference sequence). V gave up 8 bases and J gave up 4 bases, with 11 bases separating them. There are 11 residues in the CDR3. CDR3 sequence (DNA): TGCAGTCCAGTCGGGGGAGAGACCCAGTACTTC. The encoded protein is CSPVGGETQYF.

The CDR3: CASRPDRGAGANVLTF. The CDR3 DNA sequence: TGTGCCAGCAGACCCGACAGGGGGGCTGGGGCCAACGTCCTGACTTTC. The gene calls are TRBV7-9 and TRBJ2-6, with TRBD1 matching 9 bases. Germline values: CDR1 SEHNR, CDR2 FQNEAQ (reference sequence). V was clipped by 6 bases and J by 2 bases; unmatched bases: 5. The CDR3 runs 16 residues.

The V and J genes are TRBV10-1 and TRBJ2-7; 13 bases fit TRBD2. This CDR3 has 14 amino acids. The V gene end was trimmed by 6 bases and the J gene end by 7 bases; junction bases not matched to a gene: 6. The germline V gene encodes CDR1 WNHNN and CDR2 SYGVQD (reference sequence). The CDR3 here is CASSRTSGGGEQYF. The CDR3 region has the DNA TGCGCCAGCAGCCGGACTAGCGGGGGAGGTGAGCAGTACTTC.

The table lists this clone with a count of one. The V call is TRBV6-1, the J call TRBJ2-2, with 8 bases that match TRBD1. Per germline, CDR1 MNHNS and CDR2 SASEGT. Germline trimming cut 4 bases from V and 1 base from J; bases unmatched to any gene: 8. This CDR3 spans 17 amino acids. The CDR3 is CASSARTGTGNTGELFF. The CDR3 bases are TGTGCCAGCAGTGCCCGGACCGGGACAGGGAACACCGGGGAGCTGTTTTTT.

The rearrangement links TRBV5-5 to TRBJ1-5; TRBD1 agrees at 7 bases. Germline V gene data show CDR1 as SGHKS and CDR2 as YYEKEE (reference sequence). Trimming removed 4 bases from V and 6 bases from J; junction bases left unmatched: 10. This CDR3 has 15 amino acids. CDR3 region: CASSLSTGVGQPQHF. The CDR3 DNA is TGTGCCAGCAGCCTTTCTACAGGGGTAGGTCAGCCCCAGCATTTT.

The V call is TRBV21-1, the J call TRBJ1-6; the D call in the table, TRBD1, was not verified against the DNA. TRBV21-1 is assigned pseudogene status. The CDR3 extends over 16 amino acids. Here the CDR3 reads CATLIVGTYTGAPLHF. The CDR3 DNA follows: TGTGCCACCCTGATAGTGGGGACATATACGGGCGCACCCCTCCACTTT.

V is TRBV28 and J is TRBJ2-7; no reliable D call. Germline assignment: CDR1 MDHEN and CDR2 SYDVKM. V was cut by 6 bases and J by 0 bases, with 6 bases left in between. The CDR3 loop spans 12 amino acids. CDR3: CASSRGSYEQYF. The CDR3 DNA is TGTGCCAGCAGCCGCGGCTCCTACGAGCAGTACTTC.

This clone was observed a few times. This CDR3 reads CASSQGTGRSNQPQHF. CDR3 in DNA: TGTGCCAGCAGCCAAGGGACAGGGAGGAGCAATCAGCCCCAGCATTTT. This sequence joins TRBV11-2 and TRBJ1-5; TRBD1 agrees at 9 bases. Germline loops: CDR1 SGHAT, CDR2 FQNNGV. With V trimmed by 5 bases and J by 1 base, 6 bases remained unmatched. CDR3 length: 16 residues.

This clone rates as medium-sized (0.01 to 0.1%). The chain carries TRBV5-1 and TRBJ2-3, with 10 positions matching TRBD2. Germline-derived CDR1 and CDR2 are SGHRS and YFSETQ. The V segment lost 4 bases and the J segment 5 bases; nucleotides outside the gene matches: 7. The length of the CDR3 is 15 residues. The CDR3 DNA reads TGCGCCAGCAGCCCAGCGGGGGGGCCTAGAGATACGCAGTATTTT. Translation gives CASSPAGGPRDTQYF.

The chain links TRBV30 to TRBJ2-7, with D possibly being TRBD1 (7 bases). The CDR3 is made up of 13 amino acids. Germline values: CDR1 GTSNPN, CDR2 SVGIG (reference sequence). Trimming took 2 bases from V and 6 from J, leaving 14 bases between them. Written as DNA, the CDR3 is TGTGCCTGGAGTTACAGGGGACTTAGCGAGCAGTACTTC. Translating gives CAWSYRGLSEQYF.

This clone occurred once. The V and J genes are TRBV6-4 and TRBJ1-5; D is uncertain. The germline CDR1 and CDR2 sequences are MRHNA and SNTAGT. Trimming took 5 bases from V and 0 from J, leaving 14 bases between them. The CDR3 has 16 amino acids. The CDR3 DNA is TGTGCCAGCAGTTTTTTTTGCGTAAATAGCAATCAGCCCCAGCATTTT. Translation gives CASSFFCVNSNQPQHF.

The chain's CDR3 is CASSLALPGTANEKLFF. The DNA of the CDR3 is TGCGCCAGCAGCTTGGCCCTGCCCGGGACAGCTAATGAAAAACTGTTTTTT. The V gene is TRBV5-1, the J gene TRBJ1-4; the match to TRBD1 covers 7 bases. The CDR3 is made up of 17 amino acids. The germline V gene has CDR1 SGHRS and CDR2 YFSETQ. J lost 3 bases, V lost 0 bases, and 8 bases had no gene match.

The table lists this clone with a few counts. The gene calls are TRBV10-3 and TRBJ1-1; 9 nucleotides align to TRBD1. Germline V gene lookup returns CDR1 ENHRY and CDR2 SYGVKD. The CDR3 contains 15 residues. Trimming took 0 bases from V and 4 from J; bases not matched to a gene: 3. The CDR3 spells CAISESGTGLTEAFF. In nucleotides, the CDR3 is TGTGCCATCAGTGAGTCCGGGACAGGGCTCACTGAAGCTTTCTTT.

The chain couples TRBV7-9 to TRBJ1-1; D is possibly TRBD1 (5 bases). The CDR3 is 13 amino acids. The germline V and J ends were trimmed by 1 base and 3 bases, with 6 bases remaining between them. Germline CDR1 reads SEHNR; CDR2 reads FQNEAQ (reference sequence). This CDR3 is CASSLETDTEAFF. In DNA, the CDR3 is TGTGCCAGCAGCTTAGAGACAGACACTGAAGCTTTCTTT. Together with reference TRBV7-9 and TRBJ1-1, the CDR3 gives the full variable domain: DTGVSQNPRHKITKRGQNVTFRCDPISEHNRLYWYRQTLGQGPEFLTYFQNEAQLEKSRLLSDRFSAERPKGSFSTLEIQRTEQGDSAMYLCASSLETDTEAFFGQGTRLTVV.